This T cell receptor (beta chain) comes out of a study of shared clonotypes between healthy human individuals. About this clone: The antigen remains undetermined.

Germline CDR1 SGDLS, CDR2 YYNGEE. The CDR3 is 16 amino acids. V gave up 0 bases and J gave up 0 bases, with 10 bases separating them. Profiled with immunoSEQ multiplex PCR; TCRdb holds only in-frame clones, not every one. The table shows hundreds of thousands of clones, with roughly 91% occurring only once. Study-level results: When naive CD4 clonotypes were compared across a few donors, approximately 5% were shared. Sampling covered blood only; tissue repertoires likely differ.

The specimen sequenced was memory CD8+ T cells sorted from blood. The subset was: CD45RO+ cells pooled with CCR7-negative TemRA cells. This chain connects TRBV9 to TRBJ1-3, with D possibly TRBD1 on 5 matching bases. The clonotype was recovered from a man between 18 and 29 years old in good health. The CDR3 protein is CASSVGQIGSGNTIYF. CDR3 DNA sequence: TGTGCCAGCAGCGTAGGACAGATAGGCTCTGGAAACACCATATATTTT.